The rows below give T cell receptor beta chains drawn from one sample of a study of identical twins. MiXCR, run by TCRdb on the 5' RACE reads, gives a single entry per CDR3 protein. The table includes 250,000 to 300,000 distinct CDR3 sequences, less than 9.5% detected once. These data were likewise used in another study, on yellow fever vaccine responses in identical twins.

The sequencing sample was made of CD8+ T cells sorted from blood. The receptors here all came from a young woman in good health. The CDR3 runs from the conserved cysteine through the conserved F or W. Fields, in order: V gene, clone size, J gene, D gene, CDR3 protein, CDR3 DNA. The D gene is left open where the match is weak. The size field is filled for only some rows; it gives once, few, many or a size class.

TRBV12-3/TRBV12-4	many	TRBJ2-5	-	CASSLRRQGQETQYF	TGTGCCAGCAGTTTAAGGCGCCAAGGCCAAGAGACCCAGTACTTC
TRBV20-1	-	TRBJ2-7	TRBD1	CSAEPRDSYEQYF	TGCAGTGCTGAACCCCGGGACAGCTACGAGCAGTACTTC
TRBV7-9	many	TRBJ1-5	-	CASSPGGGNQPQHF	TGTGCCAGCAGCCCCGGTGGGGGGAATCAGCCCCAGCATTTT
TRBV3-1	-	TRBJ2-7	TRBD2	CASSQGIAGSYEQYF	TGTGCCAGCAGCCAAGGCATAGCGGGGTCCTACGAGCAGTACTTC
TRBV19	-	TRBJ2-1	-	CASSGPGSHEQFF	TGTGCCAGTAGTGGTCCGGGATCCCATGAGCAGTTCTTC
TRBV13	-	TRBJ2-3	TRBD2	CASSPLTKRGSTDTQYF	TGTGCCAGCAGCCCTCTTACGAAGCGGGGGAGCACAGATACGCAGTATTTT
TRBV6-5	many	TRBJ2-7	TRBD1	CASSYGGGQGNEQYF	TGTGCCAGCAGTTACGGGGGTGGACAGGGGAACGAGCAGTACTTC
TRBV9	once	TRBJ2-5	-	CASSVAARGQRGETQYF	TGTGCCAGCAGCGTAGCGGCGCGGGGGCAAAGGGGAGAGACCCAGTACTTC
TRBV7-8	many	TRBJ2-1	TRBD2	CASSLPSGGAGGPLSNEQFF	TGTGCCAGCAGCTTACCCTCCGGGGGAGCGGGAGGGCCTCTAAGCAATGAGCAGTTCTTC
TRBV4-3	few	TRBJ2-2	-	CASSHGGPTGELFF	TGCGCCAGCAGCCATGGCGGCCCTACCGGGGAGCTGTTTTTT
TRBV20-1	few	TRBJ2-5	TRBD1	CSARERQGADQETQYF	TGCAGTGCTAGAGAAAGGCAGGGGGCGGATCAAGAGACCCAGTACTTC
TRBV4-3	few	TRBJ2-2	TRBD1	CASSQDQGATGELFF	TGCGCCAGCAGCCAGGATCAGGGGGCAACCGGGGAGCTGTTTTTT
TRBV6-2/TRBV6-3	many	TRBJ2-1	-	CASSYSGPEGSYNEQFF	TGTGCCAGCAGTTACAGCGGGCCCGAGGGCTCCTACAATGAGCAGTTCTTC
TRBV2	many	TRBJ2-5	-	CASSELSGAQETQYF	TGTGCCAGCAGTGAACTCTCCGGGGCCCAAGAGACCCAGTACTTC
TRBV10-3	-	TRBJ1-5	-	CAISAGTQGNQPQHF	TGTGCCATCAGTGCCGGGACACAAGGCAATCAGCCCCAGCATTTT
TRBV20-1	-	TRBJ2-3	-	CSARDFGDLGTDTQYF	TGCAGTGCTAGAGATTTCGGTGATCTGGGCACAGATACGCAGTATTTT
TRBV12-3/TRBV12-4	many	TRBJ2-7	-	CASSLLRFNEQYF	TGTGCCAGCAGTTTGTTGCGGTTCAACGAGCAGTACTTC
TRBV27	many	TRBJ2-1	-	CASSPPGRYNEQFF	TGTGCCAGCAGCCCCCCCGGCAGATACAATGAGCAGTTCTTC
TRBV20-1	few	TRBJ2-2	-	CSAIGDKNTGELFF	TGCAGTGCTATCGGGGACAAGAACACCGGGGAGCTGTTTTTT
TRBV12-3/TRBV12-4	few	TRBJ2-7	TRBD1	CASSETGVLTYEQYF	TGTGCCAGCAGCGAGACAGGGGTACTTACCTACGAGCAGTACTTC
TRBV5-1	-	TRBJ2-7	TRBD2	CASSLSASGSTYEQYF	TGCGCCAGCAGCTTGTCGGCTAGCGGGAGTACTTACGAGCAGTACTTC
TRBV9	-	TRBJ2-2	TRBD2	CASSVAGRGNTGELFF	TGTGCCAGCAGCGTAGCTGGGAGGGGGAACACCGGGGAGCTGTTTTTT
TRBV27	-	TRBJ1-2	TRBD1	CASSLAGQGYSYTF	TGTGCCAGCAGTCTAGCGGGACAGGGATACAGCTACACCTTC